A single T cell receptor beta chain is shown here with its context. This sample is drawn from a study of shared clonotypes between healthy human individuals. Sequencing was performed with immunoSEQ multiplex PCR; in TCRdb, only in-frame clones are kept and a portion is missing. Of some 580,000 clones in the sample, roughly 97% were seen once. Sequencing was done on a sample of naive CD4+ T cells sorted from blood. Subset defined: CD45RA+ positively selected. The receptor was derived from a woman younger than 45 in good health.

The CDR3 coding sequence is TGTGCCAGCTCACCAGCTCCGCCGCAGGCTGGCTACACCTTC. Amino acid sequence: CASSPAPPQAGYTF. The rearrangement links TRBV18 to TRBJ1-2, with D unresolved. CDR3 length: 14 residues. The V and J ends lost 2 bases and 7 bases respectively, with 14 bases between them. Germline-derived CDR1 and CDR2 are KGHSH and LQKENI.